Below, one TCR beta chain is given with its context. Sequence at one end of the junction differs from germline and may be a read error. Per the original methods: It was from reference gene primer amplification that nucleated cell counts were estimated. Produced via immunoSEQ multiplex PCR; TCRdb's table is partial and in-frame only. V and J calls and clone size are those listed in that table; D and trimming were worked out from the DNA. The sample lists roughly 150,000 clones; around 83% were seen once. CDR1 is SSHAT, CDR2 FNYEAQ, per germline (reference sequence). CDR3 length: 14 amino acids. These data belong to a study of blood T cell repertoires in COVID-19. Looking at the study overall: The United States, Italy and Spain supplied acute and convalescent COVID-19 samples. Sample material is recorded as cDNA or gDNA derived from T cells, B-cell-depleted T cells, or PBMCs.

The origin of this receptor is a woman aged 70 to 79 who had recovered from COVID-19. The chain recombines TRBV7-7 with TRBJ2-5, with D perhaps matching TRBD1 (6 bases). The sample consisted of peripheral blood. The DNA of the CDR3 is TGTGCTAGCAGCTCCGATAGGGCAGGGGTGACCCAGTACTTC. Amino acids: CASSSDRAGVTQYF.